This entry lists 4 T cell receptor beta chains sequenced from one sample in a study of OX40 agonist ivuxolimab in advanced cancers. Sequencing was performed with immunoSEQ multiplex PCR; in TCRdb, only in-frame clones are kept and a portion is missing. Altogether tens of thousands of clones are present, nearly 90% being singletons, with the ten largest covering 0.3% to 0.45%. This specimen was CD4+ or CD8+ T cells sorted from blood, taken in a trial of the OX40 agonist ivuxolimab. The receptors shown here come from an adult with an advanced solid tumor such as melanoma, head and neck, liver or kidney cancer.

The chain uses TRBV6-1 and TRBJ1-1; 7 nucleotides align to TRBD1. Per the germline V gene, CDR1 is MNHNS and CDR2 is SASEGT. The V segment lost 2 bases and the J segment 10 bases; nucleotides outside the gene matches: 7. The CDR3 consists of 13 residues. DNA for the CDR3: TGTGCCAGCAGTGAAAGCTACAGGGGTGCAGCTTTCTTT. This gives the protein CASSESYRGAAFF.

CDR3 sequence: CASSQDGTSGVNEQFF. Written as DNA, the CDR3 is TGCGCCAGCAGCCAAGACGGGACTAGCGGGGTCAATGAGCAGTTCTTC. This chain connects TRBV4-1 to TRBJ2-1, with TRBD2 matching 13 bases. Germline-derived CDR1 and CDR2 are MGHRA and YSYEKL. V was pared by 0 bases and J by 6 bases, with 2 bases of the junction left unmatched. The CDR3 is 16 amino acids.

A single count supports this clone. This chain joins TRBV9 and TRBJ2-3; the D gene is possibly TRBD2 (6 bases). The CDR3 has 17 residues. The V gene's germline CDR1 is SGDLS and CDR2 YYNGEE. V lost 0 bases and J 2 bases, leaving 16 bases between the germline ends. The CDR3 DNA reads TGTGCCAGCAGCGTAGGAGGAGGGTCGAGCCCCACAGATACGCAGTATTTT. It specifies CASSVGGGSSPTDTQYF.

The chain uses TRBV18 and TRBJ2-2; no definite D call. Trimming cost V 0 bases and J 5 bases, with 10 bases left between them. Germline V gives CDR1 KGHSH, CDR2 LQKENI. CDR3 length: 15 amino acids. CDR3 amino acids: CASSPPPKATGELFF. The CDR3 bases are TGTGCCAGCTCACCACCGCCTAAGGCGACCGGGGAGCTGTTTTTT. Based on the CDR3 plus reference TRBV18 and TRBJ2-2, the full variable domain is NAGVMQNPRHLVRRRGQEARLRCSPMKGHSHVYWYRQLPEEGLKFMVYLQKENIIDESGMPKERFSAEFPKEGPSILRIQQVVRGDSAAYFCASSPPPKATGELFFGEGSRLTVL.